The clone carrying this T cell receptor beta chain was seen many times. The data derive from a study of cytomegalovirus exposure and HLA in healthy donors. 60 Vbeta and 13 Jbeta primers were used in PCR. Sequencing was performed with immunoSEQ multiplex PCR; in TCRdb, only in-frame clones are kept and a portion is missing. The data hold tens of thousands of clones, with around half observed a single time. The CDR3 totals 14 residues. Germline V gene sequence: CDR1 MNHEY, CDR2 SVGAGI. The ends were cut back, 5 bases at V and 6 bases at J, with 14 bases in the middle. This clonotype was obtained from a woman between 40 and 55 years old in good health and CMV-seropositive. The chain is built from TRBV6-5 and TRBJ1-5; possible D gene TRBD1, 6 bases. Input material: PBMCs. The CDR3 DNA sequence: TGTGCCAGCAGTCGGACAGTTTTCGGTCAGCCCCAGCATTTT. It encodes CASSRTVFGQPQHF.